A single sample is the source of the 27 T cell receptor beta chains below, sequenced in a study of T cell responses to AZD1222 COVID-19 vaccine. Sequencing was performed with immunoSEQ multiplex PCR; in TCRdb, only in-frame clones are kept and a portion is missing. The sample carries 150,000 to 200,000 clones, around 94% recorded once. Sequencing was performed on peripheral blood, taken 28 days after the second dose of the MenACWY control vaccine. These receptors all come from an adult who received the MenACWY meningococcal vaccine as a control.

This clone was observed a few times. This chain joins TRBV4-1 and TRBJ1-5, with 8 bases matching TRBD1. Germline lookup yields CDR1 MGHRA and CDR2 YSYEKL. The length of the CDR3 is 17 residues. With V trimmed by 1 base and J by 6 bases, 11 bases remained unmatched. The CDR3 spells CASSQGTRGLESQPQHF. For the CDR3, the DNA is TGCGCCAGCAGCCAAGGGACCAGGGGGCTGGAAAGTCAGCCCCAGCATTTT.

The chain has TRBV9 and TRBJ2-7, with 7 bases that match TRBD1. The germline CDR1 and CDR2 sequences are SGDLS and YYNGEE. V shed 4 bases, J shed 6 bases, and the junction held 16 bases outside the gene matches. The CDR3 runs to 16 residues. The CDR3 sequence is CASSPEFRTGFGEQYF. CDR3 bases: TGTGCCAGCAGCCCAGAATTTCGGACAGGTTTTGGCGAGCAGTACTTC.

This clone was recorded only once. This chain joins TRBV28 and TRBJ1-2, with D hard to call. With 3 bases removed from V and 4 bases from J, the gap between germline ends came to 9 bases. Germline V gene lookup returns CDR1 MDHEN and CDR2 SYDVKM. This CDR3 is built from 13 residues. The CDR3 DNA reads as TGTGCCAGCAGTTTCAGCTTTCGCTATGGCTACACCTTC. Translated, it gives CASSFSFRYGYTF.

The chain combines TRBV5-1 with TRBJ1-1, with D perhaps matching TRBD1 (6 bases). V was cut by 4 bases and J by 4 bases, with 20 bases left in between. This CDR3 is 16 amino acids long. The germline V gene has CDR1 SGHRS and CDR2 YFSETQ. This CDR3 reads CASSPFLEGGTTEAFF. For the CDR3, the DNA is TGCGCCAGCAGCCCTTTCTTGGAGGGGGGGACCACTGAAGCTTTCTTT.

The V gene is TRBV27, the J gene TRBJ1-1; no definite D call. Germline values: CDR1 MNHEY, CDR2 SMNVEV (reference sequence). Trimming pared 8 bases from V and 1 base from J, leaving 11 bases between. This CDR3 has 13 residues. The CDR3 bases are TGTGCCAGCTGGAGACGGTCGAACACTGAAGCTTTCTTT. Protein sequence: CASWRRSNTEAFF.

V gene TRBV5-1 combines with J gene TRBJ2-5; no clear D gene. The V gene's germline CDR1 is SGHRS and CDR2 YFSETQ. CDR3 length: 12 amino acids. Trimming stripped 4 bases from V and 2 bases from J, with 6 bases between. CDR3 in amino acids: CASSEPQETQYF. The DNA for the CDR3 is TGCGCCAGCAGCGAACCTCAAGAGACCCAGTACTTC.

The CDR3: CATQIGKGTDTQYF. As DNA, the CDR3 is TGTGCCACCCAAATTGGAAAGGGCACAGATACGCAGTATTTT. The J gene is TRBJ2-3, the V gene TRBV15; no clear D gene. Trimming cost V 8 bases and J 1 base, with 13 bases left between them. CDR3 length: 14 residues. Germline V gene sequence: CDR1 LNHNV, CDR2 YYDKDF (reference sequence).

The chain combines TRBV9 with TRBJ1-2, with D possibly matching TRBD1 (5 bases). This CDR3 region has 14 residues. V shed 3 bases and J shed 8 bases, with 17 bases lying between them. In germline, CDR1 is SGDLS, CDR2 YYNGEE. CDR3 in amino acids: CASSATGFEMGYTF. The CDR3 DNA reads TGTGCCAGCAGCGCCACAGGTTTTGAGATGGGCTACACCTTC.

The genes are TRBV28 and TRBJ1-1, with TRBD1 as a possible D gene (6 bases). The V end was cut by 4 bases, the J end by 7 bases, with 16 bases between. There are 14 residues in the CDR3. CDR1 and CDR2 from the germline V gene are MDHEN and SYDVKM. The CDR3 sequence is CASSSGGPTSEAFF. The CDR3 DNA is TGTGCCAGCAGTTCGGGGGGGCCCACAAGTGAAGCTTTCTTT. The full variable domain, with the rest looked up from reference TRBV28 and TRBJ1-1, is DVKVTQSSRYLVKRTGEKVFLECVQDMDHENMFWYRQDPGLGLRLIYFSYDVKMKEKGDIPEGYSVSREKKERFSLILESASTNQTSMYLCASSSGGPTSEAFFGQGTRLTVV.

CDR3 nucleotides: TGTGCCAGCAGCCCACCCTTGCTATACAGGACAGGGGGTGTGTTGCAGCCCCAGCATTTT. Residues: CASSPPLLYRTGGVLQPQHF. The J gene is TRBJ1-5, the V gene TRBV6-7, with TRBD1 identical over 10 bases. TRBV6-7 is placed among ORFs of uncertain function. This CDR3 comprises 20 residues. Trimming at V came to 6 bases and at J to 7 bases, leaving 24 bases not matched to a gene.

A remark on this clone: The junction departs from germline at one end; a sequencing error may be responsible. The chain is built from TRBV6-5 and TRBJ2-3; 8 bases map to TRBD1. The CDR3 covers 14 residues. Germline V lookup: CDR1 MNHEY, CDR2 SVGAGI. CDR3 region: CASSPGQGNPGQDF. CDR3 DNA sequence: TGTGCCAGCAGCCCCGGACAGGGTAATCCCGGTCAAGATTTT.

This chain links TRBV24-1 with TRBJ1-5; possibly TRBD1 for D (5 bases). The CDR3 is made up of 15 amino acids. The germline gives CDR1 KGHDR, CDR2 SFDVKD. V gave up 3 bases and J gave up 5 bases, with 13 bases separating them. CDR3 residues: CATSDPREVDQPQHF. The DNA of the CDR3 is TGTGCCACCAGTGATCCCAGGGAAGTCGATCAGCCCCAGCATTTT.

V usage is TRBV12-3 or TRBV12-4 and J usage is TRBJ1-1; tentative D call: TRBD1 (6 bases). V dropped 2 bases and J dropped 3 bases, with 7 bases sitting between them. The CDR3 extends over 13 amino acids. Here the CDR3 DNA reads TGTGCCAGCAGTTTACAGGGGTACACTGAAGCTTTCTTT. As protein: CASSLQGYTEAFF.

The chain recombines TRBV19 with TRBJ2-3; D unresolved. The CDR3 runs to 13 residues. The germline CDR1 and CDR2 sequences are LNHDA and SQIVND (reference sequence). Trimming cost V 4 bases and J 2 bases, with 7 bases left between them. The CDR3 sequence: CASSSRNTDTQYF. CDR3 bases: TGTGCCAGTAGTAGCAGAAACACAGATACGCAGTATTTT. Combining the CDR3 with reference TRBV19 and TRBJ2-3 gives the whole variable domain DGGITQSPKYLFRKEGQNVTLSCEQNLNHDAMYWYRQDPGQGLRLIYYSQIVNDFQKGDIAEGYSVSREKKESFPLTVTSAQKNPTAFYLCASSSRNTDTQYFGPGTRLTVL.

Only one count was recorded for this clone. This chain uses TRBV5-1 with TRBJ2-1, with 14 bases matching TRBD2. Germline V gene data show CDR1 as SGHRS and CDR2 as YFSETQ. This CDR3 has 17 amino acids. Unmatched junction bases numbered 4, after V lost 5 bases and J lost 0 bases. This CDR3 reads CASSGTSGRVSYNEQFF. The CDR3 DNA reads as TGCGCCAGCAGTGGGACTAGCGGGAGAGTCTCCTACAATGAGCAGTTCTTC.

This clone appeared a single time. The chain uses TRBV27 and TRBJ1-4; no definite D call. This CDR3 spans 14 amino acids. Looked up from germline, CDR1 is MNHEY and CDR2 is SMNVEV (reference sequence). V was shortened by 4 bases and J by 2 bases, with 8 bases between the two germline ends. DNA for the CDR3: TGTGCCAGCAGTTCTTGGCAGACTAATGAAAAACTGTTTTTT. Its protein is CASSSWQTNEKLFF.

The rearrangement uses TRBV30 and TRBJ1-1; 7 nucleotides align to TRBD1. V shed 2 bases and J 6 bases; nucleotides not matched to a gene: 6. The CDR3 extends over 13 amino acids. CDR1 is GTSNPN and CDR2 is SVGIG in the germline V gene (reference sequence). The DNA of the CDR3 is TGTGCCTGGAGTTTTCAGGGGGGGGCTGAAGCTTTCTTT. This codes for CAWSFQGGAEAFF.

This clone was recorded only once. Here the CDR3 reads CGLVSGANVLTF. DNA for the CDR3: TGCGGACTTGTTAGTGGGGCCAACGTCCTGACTTTC. The V gene is TRBV29-1, the J gene TRBJ2-6; a weak D match, TRBD2 (5 bases). Germline-derived CDR1 and CDR2 are SQVTM and ANQGSEA. The CDR3 spans 12 residues.

The chain is built from TRBV6-4 and TRBJ2-3; the D gene is possibly TRBD2 (5 bases). Trimming stripped 2 bases from V and 2 bases from J, with 11 bases between. This CDR3 has 15 residues. Germline assignment: CDR1 MRHNA and CDR2 SNTAGT. In nucleotides, the CDR3 is TGTGCCAGCAGTGACGACGGCGGGCCCACAGATACGCAGTATTTT. Translated, it gives CASSDDGGPTDTQYF.

The V call is TRBV7-9, the J call TRBJ1-5, with TRBD1 as a possible D gene (6 bases). Germline-derived CDR1 and CDR2 are SEHNR and FQNEAQ (reference sequence). V lost 5 bases and J 2 bases, leaving 10 bases between the germline ends. This CDR3 contains 14 residues. CDR3 nucleotides: TGTGCCAGCAGCCAGGGGTTGGGCAATCAGCCCCAGCATTTT. This translates into CASSQGLGNQPQHF.

A single count supports this clone. The chain joins TRBV7-2 to TRBJ2-2; TRBD2 is a possible D gene (5 bases). Germline V CDR1 and CDR2: SGHTA, FQGNSA. This CDR3 contains 15 residues. Deletions cut 2 bases from V and 7 bases from J, with 14 bases between. In DNA, the CDR3 is TGTGCCAGCAGCTTAACGGCTAGCCGAGGCGGGGAGCTGTTTTTT. Translated, it gives CASSLTASRGGELFF.

The V and J genes are TRBV14 and TRBJ1-2; 8 bases agree with TRBD1. V lost 0 bases to trimming and J lost 2 bases; unmatched junction nucleotides: 8. The CDR3 has 17 amino acids. The germline gives CDR1 SGHDN, CDR2 FVKESK. The CDR3 reads CASSQEEGQDSNYGYTF. The DNA for the CDR3 is TGTGCCAGCAGCCAAGAGGAGGGACAGGATTCGAACTATGGCTACACCTTC.

V is TRBV6-2 or TRBV6-3 and J is TRBJ2-3; 8 bases are shared with TRBD2. In germline, CDR1 is MNHEY, CDR2 SVGEGT. J gave up 0 bases and V 2 bases, and 7 bases lay outside the gene matches. This CDR3 is 17 amino acids long. Written as DNA, the CDR3 is TGTGCCAGCAGTTACGGGGCTAGCGGGCCAAGCACAGATACGCAGTATTTT. This sequence encodes CASSYGASGPSTDTQYF.

This clone has only one observation. V is TRBV5-1 and J is TRBJ2-2, with D unresolved. With 3 bases removed from V and 1 base from J, the gap between germline ends came to 13 bases. Germline CDR1 is SGHRS and CDR2 is YFSETQ. This CDR3 is built from 16 residues. CDR3 DNA: TGCGCCAGCAGCTCGATCCTCAGGAGGAACACCGGGGAGCTGTTTTTT. Protein sequence: CASSSILRRNTGELFF.

V is TRBV7-8 and J is TRBJ1-5; TRBD1 might be the D (6 bases). The V gene lost 2 bases and the J gene lost 4 bases, with 15 bases spanning the gap. Germline CDR1 and CDR2: SGHVS and FQNEAQ. The CDR3 is 16 amino acids. The CDR3 DNA follows: TGTGCCAGCAGCTTACGGGGAGGGGGTACAAATCAGCCCCAGCATTTT. This codes for CASSLRGGGTNQPQHF.

The gene calls are TRBV30 and TRBJ1-4, with TRBD1 identical over 9 bases. Germline CDR1 reads GTSNPN; CDR2 reads SVGIG (reference sequence). V shed 0 bases, J shed 10 bases, and the junction held 9 bases outside the gene matches. This CDR3 spans 15 amino acids. CDR3 in amino acids: CAWSVQGTGSPKLFF. DNA for the CDR3: TGTGCCTGGAGTGTACAAGGGACAGGGAGCCCAAAACTGTTTTTT.

The chain carries TRBV15 and TRBJ2-7; 7 bases agree with TRBD2. Germline CDR1 reads LNHNV; CDR2 reads YYDKDF (reference sequence). CDR3 length: 16 amino acids. J gave up 0 bases and V 1 base, and 6 bases lay outside the gene matches. CDR3 residues: CATSRGVGEGSYEQYF. CDR3 coding DNA: TGTGCCACCAGCAGAGGAGTGGGGGAGGGCTCCTACGAGCAGTACTTC.